This record looks at one T cell receptor (beta chain) sequence and its context. Its antigen is undetermined. This sample is drawn from a study of shared clonotypes between healthy human individuals. Study overall: Each donor contributed plates that comprised three CD4 naive, three CD4 memory, two CD8 naive and one CD8 memory. Whole-study findings and limits: Although depth was large, rarefaction showed that sequencing of the sorted subsets was incomplete. A few donors shared 4.5% to 6.5% of their naive CD4 clonotypes.

This CDR3 comprises 15 residues. Germline CDR1 reads SGHRS; CDR2 reads YFSETQ. V dropped 3 bases and J dropped 5; count of bases not matched to a gene: 4. In the authors' methods: ImmunoSEQ sequences covered only the junction and lacked quality scores; filtering therefore differed. Data came from immunoSEQ multiplex PCR; TCRdb stores just in-frame clones and leaves some out. That table furnishes V, J and clone size, whereas the DNA furnished D and trimming. The data hold some 1,600,000 clones, with around 98% observed a single time. This chain connects TRBV5-1 to TRBJ2-1, with 11 positions matching TRBD1. This TCR derives from a man between 25 and 39 years old in good health. Source material: naive CD4+ T cells sorted from blood. The sample's subset: CD45RA+ positively selected. The CDR3 sequence is CASSSDRGQHNEQFF. CDR3 bases: TGCGCCAGCAGCTCGGACAGGGGGCAACACAATGAGCAGTTCTTC.